Reported below is one T cell receptor beta chain. Antigen specificity is unknown. CDR1 MDHEN and CDR2 SYDVKM come from the germline V gene. This CDR3 region has 15 residues. The junction had 11 bases not matched to a gene; V was cut back by 6 bases and J by 6 bases. As for time point: week 35, safety follow-up. Every vaccine dose comprised 300 ug of mutant IDH1 20-mer peptide plus topical imiquimod. This specimen belongs to a study of a mutant IDH1 vaccine in newly diagnosed glioma. At the level of the study: Treated patients had a mean age of about 44 years and an approximately 62% male, about 40% female split.

The table came from immunoSEQ multiplex PCR; TCRdb's copy has only in-frame clones and leaves some out. The table records fewer than 45,000 clones, 80% to 90% of them present only once. The TCR sequence derives from a man aged 40-49 years with glioma. Sequencing used PBMCs, obtained from a glioma patient whose treatment included an IDH1 peptide vaccine. The chain carries TRBV28 and TRBJ1-1; the match to TRBD1 covers 9 bases. CDR3 nucleotide sequence: TGTGCCAGCAGGATGACAGGGGGAAGTCGCGCTGAAGCTTTCTTT. Amino acid sequence: CASRMTGGSRAEAFF.